The clone carrying this TCR beta chain was observed a few times. The data derive from a study of blood T cells in healthy people across ages. From germline, CDR1 is MNHEY and CDR2 SVGEGT. The V end lost 6 bases, the J end lost 4 bases, and 18 bases lay between the germline ends. The CDR3 runs 15 residues. Combining a sample-barcoded 5' primer with a J-beta primer mix, a second PCR ran for roughly 6 to 11 cycles. TCRdb used MiXCR to reprocess the 5' RACE reads, holding one entry per CDR3 protein. The sample gives some 940,000 distinct CDR3 sequences, almost 30% of which show up once; roughly 10% is in the top ten. The same specimen was also included in a second study, on T cells of mothers and their children.

The receptor's source is a woman between 35 and 50 years old in good health. Sample: blood. The chain couples TRBV6-2 or TRBV6-3 to TRBJ1-2, with unresolved D. For the CDR3, the DNA is TGTGCCAGCAGAGCTGGGAGCCACGAGGCCTATGGCTACACCTTC. The encoded protein is CASRAGSHEAYGYTF.